The TCR beta chain under discussion was sequenced for a study of early T cells in non-severe SARS-CoV-2 infection. Each CDR3 protein is one row after TCRdb ran MiXCR on the 5' RACE reads. Of 60,000 or so distinct CDR3 sequences listed, under 11% are singletons. The clonotype originates from an adult who was a healthcare worker with PCR-confirmed SARS-CoV-2 infection or an uninfected control (not recorded which). Sequencing was done on a sample of whole blood.

The CDR3 sequence: CSVANTEAFF. The CDR3 DNA follows: TGCAGCGTTGCGAACACTGAAGCTTTCTTT. This sequence joins TRBV29-1 and TRBJ1-1; no reliable D call. This CDR3 has 10 amino acids. The ends were cut back, 4 bases at V and 1 base at J, with 1 base in the middle. The V gene's germline CDR1 is SQVTM and CDR2 ANQGSEA.